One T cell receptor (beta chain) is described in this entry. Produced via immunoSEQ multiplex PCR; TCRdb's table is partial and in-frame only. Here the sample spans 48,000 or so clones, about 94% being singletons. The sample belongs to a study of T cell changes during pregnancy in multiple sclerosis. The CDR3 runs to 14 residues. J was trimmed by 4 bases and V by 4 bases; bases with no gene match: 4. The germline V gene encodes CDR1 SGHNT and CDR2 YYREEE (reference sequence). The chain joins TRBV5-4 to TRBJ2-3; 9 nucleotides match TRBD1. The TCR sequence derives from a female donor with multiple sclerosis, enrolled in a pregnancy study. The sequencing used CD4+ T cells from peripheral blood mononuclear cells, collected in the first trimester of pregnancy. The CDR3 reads CASSDGQGPDTQYF. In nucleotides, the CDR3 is TGTGCCAGCAGCGATGGACAGGGGCCAGATACGCAGTATTTT.